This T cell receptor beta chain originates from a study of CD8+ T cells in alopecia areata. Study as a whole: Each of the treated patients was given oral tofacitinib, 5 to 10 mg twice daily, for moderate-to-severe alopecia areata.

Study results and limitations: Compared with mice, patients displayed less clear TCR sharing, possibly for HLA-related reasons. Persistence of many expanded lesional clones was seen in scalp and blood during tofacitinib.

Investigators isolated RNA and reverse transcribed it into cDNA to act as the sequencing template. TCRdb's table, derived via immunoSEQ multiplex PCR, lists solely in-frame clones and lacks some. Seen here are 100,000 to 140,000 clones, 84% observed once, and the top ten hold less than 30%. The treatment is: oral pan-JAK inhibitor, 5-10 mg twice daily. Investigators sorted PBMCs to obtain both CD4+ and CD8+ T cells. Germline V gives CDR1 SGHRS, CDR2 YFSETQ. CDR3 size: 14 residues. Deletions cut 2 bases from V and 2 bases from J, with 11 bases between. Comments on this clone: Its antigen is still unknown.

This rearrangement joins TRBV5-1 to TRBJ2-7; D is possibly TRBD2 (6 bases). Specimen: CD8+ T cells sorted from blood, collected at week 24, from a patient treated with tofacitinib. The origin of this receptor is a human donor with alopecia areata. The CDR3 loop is CASSFRREAYEQYF. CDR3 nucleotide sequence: TGCGCCAGCAGCTTCCGGCGGGAAGCCTACGAGCAGTACTTC.